This T cell receptor beta chain stems from a study of vaccination and CD4 T cells after COVID-19. Study at large: Post-vaccination specimens were collected at a median of about 66 days following dose two (range 14 to 241).

Cultured CD4+ T cells had their DNA profiled by the Oncomine TCR Beta short-read assay. Researchers extracted genomic DNA from CD4+ T cells that had been cultured. In TCRdb, the PCR reads were re-called with MiXCR into one record per CDR3 protein. Here the sample spans about 13,000 distinct CDR3 sequences, around 45% being singletons. The study's findings and limits: Rising from around 20 to 38, the median of SARS-CoV-2-reactive clonotypes did not change significantly.

Treatment defined: roughly 10-day PBMC culture with coronavirus spike peptide pools or control peptides (ViraFEST assay). The CDR3 loop spans 14 amino acids. From germline, CDR1 is SGHDN and CDR2 FVKESK. Trimming removed 4 bases from V and 6 bases from J; junction bases left unmatched: 5. This clonotype was counted only a few times. The antigen remains undetermined. The clonotype was recovered from a human donor who had recovered from COVID-19. The source material was CD4+ T cells from blood, cultured in vitro, sampled after SARS-CoV-2 vaccination. The chain couples TRBV14 to TRBJ2-7; 11 bases fit TRBD1. The CDR3 protein is CASSPGQGAGEQYF. For the CDR3, the DNA is TGTGCCAGCAGCCCAGGACAGGGGGCGGGCGAGCAGTACTTC.